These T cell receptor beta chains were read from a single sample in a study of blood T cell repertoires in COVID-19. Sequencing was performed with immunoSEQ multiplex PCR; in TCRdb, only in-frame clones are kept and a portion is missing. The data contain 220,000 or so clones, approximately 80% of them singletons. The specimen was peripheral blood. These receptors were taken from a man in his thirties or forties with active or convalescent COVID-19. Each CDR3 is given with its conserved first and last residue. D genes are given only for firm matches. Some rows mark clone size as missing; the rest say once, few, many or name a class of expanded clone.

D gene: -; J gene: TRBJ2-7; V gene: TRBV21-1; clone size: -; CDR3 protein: CASSNGGRRQGPSQPLYEQYF; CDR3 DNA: TGTGCCAGCAGCAATGGCGGGCGAAGACAGGGCCCCTCTCAGCCCCTCTACGAGCAGTACTTC
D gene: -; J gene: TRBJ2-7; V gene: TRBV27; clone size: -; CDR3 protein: CASSLFSRSYEQYF; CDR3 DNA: TGTGCCAGCAGTTTATTTTCCAGATCCTACGAGCAGTACTTC
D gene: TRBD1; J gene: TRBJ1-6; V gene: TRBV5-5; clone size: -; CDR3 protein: CASSDRDRVASPLHF; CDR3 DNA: TGTGCCAGCAGCGACAGGGACAGGGTAGCCTCACCCCTCCACTTT
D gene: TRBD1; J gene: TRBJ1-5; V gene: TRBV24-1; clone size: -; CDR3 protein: CATSDSRDSLPTGGPQHF; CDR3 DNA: TGTGCCACCAGTGACTCCCGGGACAGTTTACCCACCGGGGGGCCCCAGCATTTT
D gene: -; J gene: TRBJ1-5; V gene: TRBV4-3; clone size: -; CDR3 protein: CASSQDVQGNQPQHF; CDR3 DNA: TGCGCCAGCAGCCAAGATGTGCAGGGGAATCAGCCCCAGCATTTT
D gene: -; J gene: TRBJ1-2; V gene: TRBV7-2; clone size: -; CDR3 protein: CASSFERYGYTF; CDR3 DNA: TGTGCCAGCAGCTTCGAACGGTATGGCTACACCTTC
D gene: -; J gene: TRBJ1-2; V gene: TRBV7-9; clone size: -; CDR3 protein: CASTAGALANYGYTF; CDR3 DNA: TGTGCCAGCACCGCGGGGGCCCTAGCTAACTATGGCTACACCTTC
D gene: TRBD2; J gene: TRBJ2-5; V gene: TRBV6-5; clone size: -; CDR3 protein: CAAEGSSGQETQYF; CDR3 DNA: TGTGCCGCGGAGGGGTCTAGCGGGCAAGAGACCCAGTACTTC
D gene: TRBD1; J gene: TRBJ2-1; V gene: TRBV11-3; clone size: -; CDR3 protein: CASSFGTGEFSAGNEQFF; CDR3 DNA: TGTGCCAGCAGCTTTGGGACAGGGGAATTCTCCGCCGGCAATGAGCAGTTCTTC
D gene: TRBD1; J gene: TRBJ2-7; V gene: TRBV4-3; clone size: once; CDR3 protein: CASSQGNTDRSAYEQYF; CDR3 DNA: TGCGCCAGCAGCCAGGGGAACACGGACAGGTCGGCCTACGAGCAGTACTTC
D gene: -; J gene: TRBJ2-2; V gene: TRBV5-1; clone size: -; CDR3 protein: CASSPPRGTLNTGELFF; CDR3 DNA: TGCGCCAGCAGCCCACCCAGAGGTACCCTTAACACCGGGGAGCTGTTTTTT
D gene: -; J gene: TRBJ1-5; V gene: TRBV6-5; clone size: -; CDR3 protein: CASSKRPDGVQPQHF; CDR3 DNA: TGTGCCAGCAGTAAACGACCGGACGGGGTTCAGCCCCAGCATTTT
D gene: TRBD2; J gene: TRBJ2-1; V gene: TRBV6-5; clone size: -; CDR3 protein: CASSYSGTKSYNEQFF; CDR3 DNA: TGTGCCAGCAGTTACTCAGGGACTAAATCCTACAATGAGCAGTTCTTC
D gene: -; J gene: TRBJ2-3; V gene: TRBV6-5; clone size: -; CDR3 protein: CASTDRGTDTQYF; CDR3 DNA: TGTGCCAGCACGGACAGAGGCACAGATACGCAGTATTTT
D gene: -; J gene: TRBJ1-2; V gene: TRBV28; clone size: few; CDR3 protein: CASSSPGYGYTF; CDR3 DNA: TGTGCCAGCAGTTCGCCAGGTTATGGCTACACCTTC
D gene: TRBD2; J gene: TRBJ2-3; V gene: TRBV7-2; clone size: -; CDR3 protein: CASSPQSGSGADTQYF; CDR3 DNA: TGTGCCAGCAGTCCTCAAAGCGGGAGTGGAGCAGATACGCAGTATTTT
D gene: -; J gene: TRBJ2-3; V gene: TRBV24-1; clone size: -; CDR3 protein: CATGTSTDTQYF; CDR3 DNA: TGTGCCACCGGTACTAGCACAGATACGCAGTATTTT
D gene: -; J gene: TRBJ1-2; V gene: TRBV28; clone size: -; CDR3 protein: CASNRGYGYTF; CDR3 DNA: TGTGCCAGCAATAGGGGTTATGGCTACACCTTC
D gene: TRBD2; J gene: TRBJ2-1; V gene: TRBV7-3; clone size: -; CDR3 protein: CASSSSGRAEEQFF; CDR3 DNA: TGTGCCAGCAGCTCTAGCGGGAGGGCCGAGGAGCAGTTCTTC
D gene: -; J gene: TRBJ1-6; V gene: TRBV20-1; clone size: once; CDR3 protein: CSAKGGSPLHF; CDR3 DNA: TGCAGTGCCAAGGGGGGGAGTCCCCTCCACTTT
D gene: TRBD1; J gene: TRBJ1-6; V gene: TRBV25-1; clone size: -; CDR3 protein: CASSGRGQLGNSPLHF; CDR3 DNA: TGTGCCAGCAGTGGGCGGGGACAGCTAGGTAATTCACCCCTCCACTTT
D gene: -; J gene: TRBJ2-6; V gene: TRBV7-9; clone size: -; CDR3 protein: CASWAGAGANVLTF; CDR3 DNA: TGTGCGTCTTGGGCAGGGGCCGGGGCCAACGTCCTGACTTTC
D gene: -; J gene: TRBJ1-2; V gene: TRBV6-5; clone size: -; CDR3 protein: CASSYEGLYGYTF; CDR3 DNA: TGTGCCAGCAGTTACGAGGGCCTCTATGGCTACACCTTC
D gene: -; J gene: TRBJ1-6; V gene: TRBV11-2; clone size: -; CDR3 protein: CASSFTGSDNSPLHF; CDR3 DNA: TGTGCCAGCAGCTTTACAGGTTCCGATAATTCACCCCTCCACTTT
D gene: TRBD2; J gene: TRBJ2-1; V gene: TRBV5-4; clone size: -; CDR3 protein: CASSFKRGGKNFYEQFF; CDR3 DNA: TGTGCCAGCAGCTTTAAGCGGGGGGGCAAAAATTTCTATGAGCAGTTCTTC
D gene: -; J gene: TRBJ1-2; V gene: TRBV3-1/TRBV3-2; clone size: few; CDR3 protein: CASSQPGETYGYTF; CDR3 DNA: TGTGCCAGCAGCCAACCCGGAGAGACCTATGGCTACACCTTC
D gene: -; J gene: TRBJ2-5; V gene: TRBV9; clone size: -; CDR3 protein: CASSPPTGVETQYF; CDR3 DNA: TGTGCCAGCAGCCCCCCCACAGGAGTCGAGACCCAGTACTTC
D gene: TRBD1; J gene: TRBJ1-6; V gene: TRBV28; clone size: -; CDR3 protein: CASREWTGESPLHF; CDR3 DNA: TGTGCCAGCAGAGAATGGACAGGGGAATCACCCCTCCACTTT
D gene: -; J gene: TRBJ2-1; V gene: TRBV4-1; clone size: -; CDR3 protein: CASSQDTGGRGNEQFF; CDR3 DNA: TGCGCCAGCAGCCAAGATACCGGGGGTCGAGGCAATGAGCAGTTCTTC
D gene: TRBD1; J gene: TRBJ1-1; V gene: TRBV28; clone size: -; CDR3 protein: CATRKSGQPNTEAFF; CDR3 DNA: TGTGCCACGAGAAAATCGGGACAGCCGAACACTGAAGCTTTCTTT
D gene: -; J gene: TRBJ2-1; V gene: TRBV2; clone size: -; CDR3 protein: CASSDGEGVNEQFF; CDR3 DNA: TGTGCCAGCAGTGACGGGGAGGGGGTGAATGAGCAGTTCTTC
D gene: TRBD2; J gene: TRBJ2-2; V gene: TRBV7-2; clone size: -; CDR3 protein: CASSARLAGGLGTGELFF; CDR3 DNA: TGTGCCAGCAGCGCCAGACTAGCGGGGGGGCTGGGAACCGGGGAGCTGTTTTTT
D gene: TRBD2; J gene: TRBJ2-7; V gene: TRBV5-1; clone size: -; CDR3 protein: CASKSGLATYEQYF; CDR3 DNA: TGCGCCAGCAAGTCGGGACTAGCGACTTACGAGCAGTACTTC
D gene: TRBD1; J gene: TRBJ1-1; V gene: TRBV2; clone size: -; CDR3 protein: CASSEQGAAEAFF; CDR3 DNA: TGTGCCAGCAGCGAACAGGGGGCGGCTGAAGCTTTCTTT
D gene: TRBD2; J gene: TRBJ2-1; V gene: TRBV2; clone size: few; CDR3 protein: CASSLVAGASGNNEQFF; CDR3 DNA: TGTGCCAGCAGCTTGGTAGCGGGGGCGTCCGGGAACAATGAGCAGTTCTTC
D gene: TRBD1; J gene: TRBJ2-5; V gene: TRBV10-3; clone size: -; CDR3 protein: CAISGADRGQETQYF; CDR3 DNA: TGTGCCATCAGTGGGGCGGACAGGGGGCAAGAGACCCAGTACTTC
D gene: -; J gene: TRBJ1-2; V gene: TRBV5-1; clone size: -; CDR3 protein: CASSPQGPGYGYTF; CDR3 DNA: TGCGCCAGCAGCCCGCAGGGGCCGGGATATGGCTACACCTTC
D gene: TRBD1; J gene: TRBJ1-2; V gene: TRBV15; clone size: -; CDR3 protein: CATSRRDRTNYGYTF; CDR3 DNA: TGTGCCACCAGCAGGCGGGACAGAACTAACTATGGCTACACCTTC
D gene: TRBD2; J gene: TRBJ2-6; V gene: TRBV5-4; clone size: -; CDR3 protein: CASSPGLAGGANVLTF; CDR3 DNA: TGTGCCAGCAGCCCCGGACTAGCGGGGGGGGCCAACGTCCTGACTTTC
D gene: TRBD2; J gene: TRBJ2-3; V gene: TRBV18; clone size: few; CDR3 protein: CASSPAGLAGDTQYF; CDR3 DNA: TGTGCCAGCTCACCGGCGGGACTAGCCGGCGATACGCAGTATTTT
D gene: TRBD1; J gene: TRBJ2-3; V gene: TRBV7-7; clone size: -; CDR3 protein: CASSRGQGPTDTQYF; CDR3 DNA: TGTGCCAGCAGTAGGGGACAGGGGCCCACAGATACGCAGTATTTT
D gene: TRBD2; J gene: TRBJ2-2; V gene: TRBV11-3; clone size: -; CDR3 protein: CASSFTLRLAGGPNTGELFF; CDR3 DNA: TGTGCCAGCAGCTTCACCCTTAGACTAGCGGGGGGCCCGAACACCGGGGAGCTGTTTTTT
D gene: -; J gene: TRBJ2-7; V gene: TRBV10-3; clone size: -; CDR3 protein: CAISENNPNPYEQYF; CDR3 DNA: TGTGCCATCAGTGAGAACAATCCCAACCCCTACGAGCAGTACTTC
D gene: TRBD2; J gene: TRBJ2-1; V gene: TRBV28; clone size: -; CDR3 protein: CASNTAGRGSYNEQFF; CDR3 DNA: TGTGCCAGCAATACTGCCGGGCGGGGGTCCTACAATGAGCAGTTCTTC
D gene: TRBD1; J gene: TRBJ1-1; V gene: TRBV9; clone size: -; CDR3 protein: CASSPLGTGSTEAFF; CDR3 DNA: TGTGCCAGCAGCCCCCTCGGGACAGGGTCCACTGAAGCTTTCTTT
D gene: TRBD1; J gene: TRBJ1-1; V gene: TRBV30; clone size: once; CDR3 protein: CAWSHRGLNTEAFF; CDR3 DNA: TGTGCCTGGAGCCACAGGGGGTTGAACACTGAAGCTTTCTTT
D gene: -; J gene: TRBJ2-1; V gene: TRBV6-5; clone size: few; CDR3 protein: CASSYSWKTEQFF; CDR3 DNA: TGTGCCAGCAGTTACTCTTGGAAGACAGAGCAGTTCTTC
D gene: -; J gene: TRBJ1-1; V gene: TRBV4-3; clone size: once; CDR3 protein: CASSRTEKNTEAFF; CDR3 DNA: TGCGCCAGCAGCCGTACGGAGAAGAACACTGAAGCTTTCTTT
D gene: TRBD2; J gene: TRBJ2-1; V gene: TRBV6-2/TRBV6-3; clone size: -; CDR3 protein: CASSPRGGRYNEQFF; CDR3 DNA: TGTGCCAGCAGTCCCCGGGGGGGCCGTTACAATGAGCAGTTCTTC
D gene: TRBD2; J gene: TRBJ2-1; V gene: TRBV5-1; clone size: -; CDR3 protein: CASSRQLAGGTPAPLDEQFF; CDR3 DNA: TGCGCCAGCAGCCGGCAACTAGCGGGAGGGACCCCCGCCCCCTTGGATGAGCAGTTCTTC
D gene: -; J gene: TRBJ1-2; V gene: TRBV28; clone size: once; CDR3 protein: CASSLGGDYGYTF; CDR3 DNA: TGTGCCAGCAGTTTAGGGGGGGACTATGGCTACACCTTC
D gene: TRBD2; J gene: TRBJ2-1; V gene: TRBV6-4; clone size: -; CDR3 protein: CASSEGLEVFF; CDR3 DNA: TGTGCCAGCAGTGAGGGACTAGAGGTGTTCTTC